This T cell receptor beta chain appears in the sequencing data of a study of cytomegalovirus exposure and HLA in healthy donors. Whole-study results and caveats: Usually a TCR sequence was rare, but some public TCRs were found in many donors. Cytomegalovirus status was reportedly diagnosed by the classifier with high specificity and sensitivity.

Sequencing was performed with immunoSEQ multiplex PCR; in TCRdb, only in-frame clones are kept and a portion is missing. Of about 160,000 clones in the sample, approximately 87% were seen once. Trimming stripped 0 bases from V and 9 bases from J, with 18 bases between. The CDR3 is 16 amino acids. Germline CDR1 is MNHNY and CDR2 is SVGAGI (reference sequence). A word on this clone: Its antigen is as yet unknown.

The V call is TRBV6-6, the J call TRBJ2-1; D tentatively fits TRBD1 or TRBD2 (6 bases each). The clonotype was recovered from a woman aged 25 to 39 in good health and CMV-seronegative. Sequencing was carried out using PBMCs. The CDR3 coding sequence is TGTGCCAGCAGTTACTCATCCGTGGGGGGCTCAGTTGAGCAGTTCTTC. Translated: CASSYSSVGGSVEQFF.